This T cell receptor beta chain appears in the sequencing data of a study of cytomegalovirus exposure and HLA in healthy donors. CDR3 size: 14 residues. Germline V gene lookup returns CDR1 MNHNS and CDR2 SASEGT. Trimming removed 3 bases at V and 4 bases at J, with 12 bases between. Clones were sequenced by immunoSEQ multiplex PCR, and TCRdb holds only the in-frame ones, with some missing. The sample contains roughly 120,000 clones, roughly 82% of which appear only once. Sequencing was carried out using PBMCs. The rearrangement links TRBV6-1 to TRBJ1-1; D not resolved. The TCR originated in a man aged 18 to 29 in good health and CMV-seronegative. The CDR3 is CASSDAGDSTEAFF. Here the CDR3 DNA reads TGTGCCAGCAGTGACGCGGGAGACTCCACTGAAGCTTTCTTT.